This T cell receptor beta chain was captured in a study of identical twins. TCRdb analysed the 5' RACE reads with MiXCR anew, one entry per CDR3 protein. The table has under 1 million distinct CDR3 sequences, more than 9% seen once; the top ten hold around 1.5%. This sample was shared with a second study, whose subject was yellow fever vaccine responses in identical twins.

The source is a woman aged 18-29 years in good health. The sequenced sample was PBMCs.

Here the CDR3 reads CASSPYPRSGTGPYEQYV. CDR3 bases: TGTGCCAGCAGTCCGTACCCCCGCTCCGGGACAGGCCCCTACGAGCAGTACGTC. J is TRBJ2-7 and V is TRBV6-2 or TRBV6-3; 8 nucleotides agree with TRBD1. CDR1 and CDR2 (germline): MNHEY, SVGEGT. Losses at the gene ends were 5 bases for V and 2 bases for J; bases not matched to a gene: 17. The CDR3 has 18 amino acids.